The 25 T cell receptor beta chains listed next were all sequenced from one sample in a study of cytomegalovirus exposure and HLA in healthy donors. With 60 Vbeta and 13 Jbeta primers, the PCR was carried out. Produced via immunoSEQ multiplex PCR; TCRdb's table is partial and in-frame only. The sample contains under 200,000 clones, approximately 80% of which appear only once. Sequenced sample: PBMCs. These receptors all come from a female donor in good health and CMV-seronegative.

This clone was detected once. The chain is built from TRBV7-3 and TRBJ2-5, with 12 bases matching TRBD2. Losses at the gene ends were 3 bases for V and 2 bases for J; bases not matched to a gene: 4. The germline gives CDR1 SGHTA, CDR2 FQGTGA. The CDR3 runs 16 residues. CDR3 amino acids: CASSLTSGSGQETQYF. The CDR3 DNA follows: TGTGCCAGCAGCTTGACTAGCGGGAGTGGGCAAGAGACCCAGTACTTC.

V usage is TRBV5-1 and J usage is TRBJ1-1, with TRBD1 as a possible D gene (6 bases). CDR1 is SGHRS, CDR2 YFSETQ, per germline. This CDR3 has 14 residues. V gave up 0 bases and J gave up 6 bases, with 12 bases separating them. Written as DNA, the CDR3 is TGCGCCAGCAGCTTGGCTTCCGGACAGTCTGAAGCTTTCTTT. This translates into CASSLASGQSEAFF.

CDR3 sequence: CASRLPGSTSEAAFF. CDR3 DNA: TGTGCCAGTAGACTTCCGGGATCCACCTCCGAGGCAGCTTTCTTT. The J gene is TRBJ1-1, the V gene TRBV19; D is ambiguous. The CDR3 consists of 15 residues. CDR1 LNHDA and CDR2 SQIVND come from the germline V gene (reference sequence). V lost 6 bases and J lost 10, with 24 bases in between.

The CDR3 loop reads CASSQDEGASGVFYSQYF. CDR3 DNA: TGTGCCAGCAGCCAAGATGAGGGCGCTAGCGGGGTTTTTTACAGTCAGTACTTC. The chain uses TRBV4-2 and TRBJ2-4; 9 bases match TRBD2. Germline V CDR1 and CDR2: LGHNA, YNFKEQ. Trimming took 0 bases from V and 12 from J; bases not matched to a gene: 18. The CDR3 is 18 residues long.

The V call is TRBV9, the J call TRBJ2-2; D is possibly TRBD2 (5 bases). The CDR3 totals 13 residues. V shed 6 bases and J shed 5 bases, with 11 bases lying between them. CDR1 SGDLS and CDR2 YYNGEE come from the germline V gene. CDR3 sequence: CASTSTGTGELFF. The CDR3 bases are TGTGCCAGCACCTCCACGGGGACCGGGGAGCTGTTTTTT. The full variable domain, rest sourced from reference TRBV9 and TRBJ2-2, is DSGVTQTPKHLITATGQRVTLRCSPRSGDLSVYWYQQSLDQGLQFLIQYYNGEERAKGNILERFSAQQFPDLHSELNLSSLELGDSALYFCASTSTGTGELFFGEGSRLTVL.

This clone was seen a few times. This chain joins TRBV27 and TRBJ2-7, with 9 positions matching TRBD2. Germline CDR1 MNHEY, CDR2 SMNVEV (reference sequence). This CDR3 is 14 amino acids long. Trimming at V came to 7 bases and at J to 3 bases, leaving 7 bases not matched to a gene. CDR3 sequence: CASKQRGAHYEQYF. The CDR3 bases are TGTGCCAGCAAACAGCGGGGGGCCCACTACGAGCAGTACTTC.

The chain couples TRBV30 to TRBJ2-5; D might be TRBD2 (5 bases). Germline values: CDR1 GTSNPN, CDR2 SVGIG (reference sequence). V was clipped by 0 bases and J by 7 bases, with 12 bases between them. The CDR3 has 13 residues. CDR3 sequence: CAWSVLQEGTQYF. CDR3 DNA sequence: TGTGCCTGGAGTGTACTTCAAGAGGGGACCCAGTACTTC.

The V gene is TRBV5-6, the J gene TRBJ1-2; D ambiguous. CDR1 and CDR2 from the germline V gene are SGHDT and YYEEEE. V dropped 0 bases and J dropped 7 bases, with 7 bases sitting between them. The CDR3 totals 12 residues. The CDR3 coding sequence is TGTGCCAGCAGCTTGGCTTTCAGTGGCTACACCTTC. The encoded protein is CASSLAFSGYTF.

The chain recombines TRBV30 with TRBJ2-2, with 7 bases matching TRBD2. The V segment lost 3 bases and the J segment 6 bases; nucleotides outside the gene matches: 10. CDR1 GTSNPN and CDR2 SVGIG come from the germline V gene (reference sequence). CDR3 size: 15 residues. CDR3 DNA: TGTGCCTGGAGCGGGAGGCAGCGAGCACCCGGGGAGCTGTTTTTT. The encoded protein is CAWSGRQRAPGELFF.

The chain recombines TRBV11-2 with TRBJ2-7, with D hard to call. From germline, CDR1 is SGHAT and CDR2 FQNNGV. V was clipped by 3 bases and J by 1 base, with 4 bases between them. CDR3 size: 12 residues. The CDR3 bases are TGTGCCAGCAGCTTCGTGTCCTACGAGCAGTACTTC. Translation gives CASSFVSYEQYF.

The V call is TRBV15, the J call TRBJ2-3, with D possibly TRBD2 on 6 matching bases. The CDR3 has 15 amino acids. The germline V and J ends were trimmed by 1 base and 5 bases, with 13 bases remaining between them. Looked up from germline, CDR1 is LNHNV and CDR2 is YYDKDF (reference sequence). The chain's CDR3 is CATSRGPGSLDTQYF. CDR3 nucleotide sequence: TGTGCCACCAGCAGAGGTCCCGGGAGTTTAGATACGCAGTATTTT.

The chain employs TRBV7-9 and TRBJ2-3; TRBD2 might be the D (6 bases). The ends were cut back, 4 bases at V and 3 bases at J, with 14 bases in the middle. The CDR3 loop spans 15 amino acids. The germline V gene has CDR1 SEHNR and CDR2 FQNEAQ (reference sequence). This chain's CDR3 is CASSSGWGETDTQYF. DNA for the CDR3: TGTGCCAGCAGCTCAGGGTGGGGGGAGACAGATACGCAGTATTTT.

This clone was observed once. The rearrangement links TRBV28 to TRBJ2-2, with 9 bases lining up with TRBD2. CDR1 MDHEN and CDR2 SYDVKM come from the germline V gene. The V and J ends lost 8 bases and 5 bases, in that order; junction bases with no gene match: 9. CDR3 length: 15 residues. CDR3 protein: CASRWGGGVTGELFF. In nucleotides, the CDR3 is TGTGCCAGCCGGTGGGGCGGGGGGGTGACCGGGGAGCTGTTTTTT.

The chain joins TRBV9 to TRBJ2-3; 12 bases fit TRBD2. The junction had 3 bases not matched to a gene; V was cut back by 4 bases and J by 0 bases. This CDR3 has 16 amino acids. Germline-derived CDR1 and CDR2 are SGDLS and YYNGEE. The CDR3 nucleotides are TGTGCCAGCAGCTCTCTAGCGGGGGGGAGCACAGATACGCAGTATTTT. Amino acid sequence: CASSSLAGGSTDTQYF.

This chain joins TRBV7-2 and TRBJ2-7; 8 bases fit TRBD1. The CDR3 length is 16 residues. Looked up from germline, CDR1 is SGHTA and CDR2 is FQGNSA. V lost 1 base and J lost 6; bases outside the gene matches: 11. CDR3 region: CASSLGPGRGRREQYF. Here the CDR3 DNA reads TGTGCCAGCAGCTTAGGGCCAGGCAGGGGGCGACGCGAGCAGTACTTC.

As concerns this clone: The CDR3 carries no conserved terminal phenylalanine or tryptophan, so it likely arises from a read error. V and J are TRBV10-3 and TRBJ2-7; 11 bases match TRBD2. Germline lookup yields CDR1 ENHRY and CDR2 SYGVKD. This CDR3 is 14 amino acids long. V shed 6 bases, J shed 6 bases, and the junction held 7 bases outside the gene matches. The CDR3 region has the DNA TGTGCCATCAGATCTAGCGGGAGGACGTCCGAGCAGTACCTC. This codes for CAIRSSGRTSEQYL.

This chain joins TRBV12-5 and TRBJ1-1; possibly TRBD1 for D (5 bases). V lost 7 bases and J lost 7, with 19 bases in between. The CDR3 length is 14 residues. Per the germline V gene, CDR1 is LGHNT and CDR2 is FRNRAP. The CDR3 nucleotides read TGTGCTAGTGTCCGGGACTTCTCCCCCTTTGAAGCTTTCTTT. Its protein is CASVRDFSPFEAFF.

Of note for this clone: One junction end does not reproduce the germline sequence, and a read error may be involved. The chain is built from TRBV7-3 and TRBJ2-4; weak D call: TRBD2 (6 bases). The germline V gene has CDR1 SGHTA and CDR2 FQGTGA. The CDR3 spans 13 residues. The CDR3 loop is CASSTGSQNSQYF. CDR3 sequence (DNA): TGTGCCAGCAGCACCGGGAGTCAAAACAGTCAGTACTTC.

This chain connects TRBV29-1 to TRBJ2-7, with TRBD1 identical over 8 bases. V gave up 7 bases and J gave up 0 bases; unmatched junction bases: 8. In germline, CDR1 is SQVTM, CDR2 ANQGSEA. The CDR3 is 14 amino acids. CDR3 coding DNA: TGCAGCGCCACCCCCGGGACAGGCTCCTACGAGCAGTACTTC. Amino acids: CSATPGTGSYEQYF.

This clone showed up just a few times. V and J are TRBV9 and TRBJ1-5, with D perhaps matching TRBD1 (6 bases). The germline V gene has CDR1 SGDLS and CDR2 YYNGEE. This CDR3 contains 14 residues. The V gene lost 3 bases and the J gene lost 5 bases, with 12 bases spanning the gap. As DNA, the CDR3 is TGTGCCAGCAGCGGGGACACGAAATATCAGCCCCAGCATTTT. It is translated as CASSGDTKYQPQHF. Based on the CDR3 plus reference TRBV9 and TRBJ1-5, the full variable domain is DSGVTQTPKHLITATGQRVTLRCSPRSGDLSVYWYQQSLDQGLQFLIQYYNGEERAKGNILERFSAQQFPDLHSELNLSSLELGDSALYFCASSGDTKYQPQHFGDGTRLSIL.

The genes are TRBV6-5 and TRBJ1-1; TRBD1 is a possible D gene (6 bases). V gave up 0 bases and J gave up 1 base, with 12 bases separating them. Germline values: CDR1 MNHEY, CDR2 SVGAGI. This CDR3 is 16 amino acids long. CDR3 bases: TGTGCCAGCAGTTACTCCAGGGGAGGGAAGAACACTGAAGCTTTCTTT. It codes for CASSYSRGGKNTEAFF.

The CDR3 DNA reads as TGTGCCAGCAGCCTTGGACAGGGGCTTGCCTACAATGAGCAGTTCTTC. It yields the protein CASSLGQGLAYNEQFF. V is TRBV14 and J is TRBJ2-1; 9 nucleotides line up with TRBD1. The CDR3 is 16 residues long. J gave up 2 bases and V 4 bases, and 6 bases lay outside the gene matches. Per germline, CDR1 SGHDN and CDR2 FVKESK. Full variable domain (remainder filled in from reference TRBV14 and TRBJ2-1): EAGVTQFPSHSVIEKGQTVTLRCDPISGHDNLYWYRRVMGKEIKFLLHFVKESKQDESGMPNNRFLAERTGGTYSTLKVQPAELEDSGVYFCASSLGQGLAYNEQFFGPGTRLTVL.

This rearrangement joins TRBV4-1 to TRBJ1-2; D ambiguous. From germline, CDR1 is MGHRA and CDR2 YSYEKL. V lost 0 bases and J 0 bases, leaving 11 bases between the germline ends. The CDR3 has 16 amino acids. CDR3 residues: CASSQDPGTANYGYTF. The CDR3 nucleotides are TGCGCCAGCAGCCAAGATCCAGGCACAGCTAACTATGGCTACACCTTC.

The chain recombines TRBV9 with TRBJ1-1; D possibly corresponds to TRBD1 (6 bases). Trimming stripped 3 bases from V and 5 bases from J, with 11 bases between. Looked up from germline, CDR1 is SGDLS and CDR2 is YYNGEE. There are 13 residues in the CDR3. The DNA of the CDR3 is TGTGCCAGCAGCGCGACAGGTGGAACTGAAGCTTTCTTT. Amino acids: CASSATGGTEAFF.

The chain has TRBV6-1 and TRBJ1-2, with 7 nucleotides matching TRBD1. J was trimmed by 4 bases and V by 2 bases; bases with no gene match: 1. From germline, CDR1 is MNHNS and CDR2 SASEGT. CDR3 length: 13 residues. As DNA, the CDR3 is TGTGCCAGCAGTGAACAGGGGGGCTATGGCTACACCTTC. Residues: CASSEQGGYGYTF.